The 6 T cell receptor beta chains below come from one sample, sequenced in a study of blood T cell repertoires in COVID-19. TCRdb's copy holds only in-frame clones and misses some; the assay was immunoSEQ multiplex PCR. The data contain about 98,000 clones, about 80% of them seen just once; the ten biggest clones take up about 24%. The material sequenced was peripheral blood. These receptors came from a man aged 65 to 79 with acute or convalescent COVID-19.

This chain links TRBV19 with TRBJ1-4; D call uncertain. The CDR3 loop spans 15 amino acids. V dropped 5 bases and J dropped 4 bases, with 14 bases sitting between them. Germline values: CDR1 LNHDA, CDR2 SQIVND (reference sequence). The CDR3 spells CASSPSQAVNEKLFF. As DNA, the CDR3 is TGTGCCAGTAGTCCCAGCCAGGCCGTTAATGAAAAACTGTTTTTT. The entire variable domain, with the rest obtained from reference TRBV19 and TRBJ1-4, is as follows: DGGITQSPKYLFRKEGQNVTLSCEQNLNHDAMYWYRQDPGQGLRLIYYSQIVNDFQKGDIAEGYSVSREKKESFPLTVTSAQKNPTAFYLCASSPSQAVNEKLFFGSGTQLSVL.

As DNA, the CDR3 is TGTGCCAGCAGTGAACGTCCAGGGCAGTTCGAGGATACGCAGTATTTT. Protein: CASSERPGQFEDTQYF. The chain couples TRBV2 to TRBJ2-3, with TRBD1 as a possible D gene (5 bases). Trimming left V 2 bases short and J 6 bases short, with 18 bases between. In germline, CDR1 is SNHLY, CDR2 FYNNEI. This CDR3 is built from 16 residues.

This chain links TRBV9 with TRBJ1-2; D is unresolved. The CDR3 loop spans 13 amino acids. Trimming took 0 bases from V and 3 from J, leaving 6 bases between them. Germline-derived CDR1 and CDR2 are SGDLS and YYNGEE. In DNA form, the CDR3 reads TGTGCCAGCAGCGTAGATCAATACTATGGCTACACCTTC. Protein: CASSVDQYYGYTF.

This clone was seen a few times. CDR3 DNA: TGCGCCAGCAGTTCCCGACAGGGTCGGCAGCCCCAGCATTTT. Translated: CASSSRQGRQPQHF. The chain combines TRBV23-1 with TRBJ1-5; 7 bases match TRBD1. TRBV23-1 is designated an ORF whose function remains uncertain. The ends lost 5 bases at V and 7 bases at J; junction bases unmatched: 8. CDR3 length equals 14 residues.

The chain combines TRBV2 with TRBJ1-5; D might be TRBD1 (6 bases). Germline CDR1 reads SNHLY; CDR2 reads FYNNEI. This CDR3 has 16 amino acids. Deletions cut 6 bases from V and 6 bases from J, with 21 bases between. CDR3 loop: CASRAQGGRVGQPQHF. The CDR3, as DNA: TGTGCCAGCAGGGCACAGGGAGGGAGGGTAGGTCAGCCCCAGCATTTT.

The CDR3 loop is CASSPRNYSNQPQHF. CDR3 DNA: TGTGCCAGCTCACCGAGGAATTATAGCAATCAGCCCCAGCATTTT. The chain employs TRBV18 and TRBJ1-5, with unresolved D. The ends were cut back, 3 bases at V and 0 bases at J, with 9 bases in the middle. The CDR3 contains 15 residues. Germline-derived CDR1 and CDR2 are KGHSH and LQKENI.